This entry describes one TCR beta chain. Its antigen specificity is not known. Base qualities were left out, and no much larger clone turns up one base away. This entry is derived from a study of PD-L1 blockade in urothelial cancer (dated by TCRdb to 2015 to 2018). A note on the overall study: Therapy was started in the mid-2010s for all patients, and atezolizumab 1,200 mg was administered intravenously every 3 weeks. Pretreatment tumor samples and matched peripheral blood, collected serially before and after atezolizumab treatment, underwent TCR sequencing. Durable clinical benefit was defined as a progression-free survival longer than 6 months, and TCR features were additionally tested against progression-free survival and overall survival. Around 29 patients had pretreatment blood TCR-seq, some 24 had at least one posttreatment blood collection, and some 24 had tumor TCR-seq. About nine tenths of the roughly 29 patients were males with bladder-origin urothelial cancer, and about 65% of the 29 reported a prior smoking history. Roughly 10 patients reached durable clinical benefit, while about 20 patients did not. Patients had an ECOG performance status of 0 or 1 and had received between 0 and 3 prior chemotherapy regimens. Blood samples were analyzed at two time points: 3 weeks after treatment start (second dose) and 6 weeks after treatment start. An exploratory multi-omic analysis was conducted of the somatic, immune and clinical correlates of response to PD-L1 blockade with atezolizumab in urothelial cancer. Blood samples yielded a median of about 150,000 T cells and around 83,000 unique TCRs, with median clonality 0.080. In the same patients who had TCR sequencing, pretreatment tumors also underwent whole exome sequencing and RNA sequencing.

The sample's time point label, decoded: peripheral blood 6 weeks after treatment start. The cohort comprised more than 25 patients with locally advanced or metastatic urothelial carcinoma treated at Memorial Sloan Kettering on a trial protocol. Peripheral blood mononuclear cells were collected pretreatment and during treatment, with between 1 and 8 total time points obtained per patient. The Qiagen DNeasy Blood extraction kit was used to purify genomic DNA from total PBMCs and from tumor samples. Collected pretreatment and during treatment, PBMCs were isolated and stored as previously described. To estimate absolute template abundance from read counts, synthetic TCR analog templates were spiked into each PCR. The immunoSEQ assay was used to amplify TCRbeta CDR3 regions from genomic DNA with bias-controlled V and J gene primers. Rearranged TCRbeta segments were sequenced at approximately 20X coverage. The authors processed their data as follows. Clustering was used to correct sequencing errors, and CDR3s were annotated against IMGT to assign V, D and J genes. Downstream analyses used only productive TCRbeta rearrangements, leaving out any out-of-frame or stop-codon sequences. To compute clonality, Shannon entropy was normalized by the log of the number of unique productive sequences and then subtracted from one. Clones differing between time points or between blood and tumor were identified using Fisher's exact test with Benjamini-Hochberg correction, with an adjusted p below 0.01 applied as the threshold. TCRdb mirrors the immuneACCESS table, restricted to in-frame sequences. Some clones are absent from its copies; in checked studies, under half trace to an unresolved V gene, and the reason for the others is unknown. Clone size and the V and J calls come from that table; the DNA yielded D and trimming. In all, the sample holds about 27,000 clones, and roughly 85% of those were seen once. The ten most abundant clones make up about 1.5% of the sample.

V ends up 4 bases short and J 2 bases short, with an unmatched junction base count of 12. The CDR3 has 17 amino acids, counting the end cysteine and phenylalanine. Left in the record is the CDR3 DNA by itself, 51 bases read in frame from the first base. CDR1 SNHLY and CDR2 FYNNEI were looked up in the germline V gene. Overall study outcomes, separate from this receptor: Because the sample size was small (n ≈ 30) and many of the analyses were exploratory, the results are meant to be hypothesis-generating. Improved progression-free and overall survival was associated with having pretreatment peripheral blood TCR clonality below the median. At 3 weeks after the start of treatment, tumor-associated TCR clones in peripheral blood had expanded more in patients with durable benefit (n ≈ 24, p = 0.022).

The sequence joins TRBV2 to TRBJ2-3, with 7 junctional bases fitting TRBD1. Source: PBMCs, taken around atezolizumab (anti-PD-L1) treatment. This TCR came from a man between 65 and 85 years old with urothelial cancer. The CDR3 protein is CASSGNPGGYFTDTQYF. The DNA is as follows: TGTGCCAGCAGTGGTAATCCAGGGGGTTATTTCACAGATACGCAGTATTTT.